A single sample gave rise to the 4 T cell receptor beta chains below, sequenced in a study of long-term antiretroviral therapy in people with HIV. Researchers ran immunoSEQ v3.0 at survey level. Generated by immunoSEQ multiplex PCR, the TCRdb table keeps only in-frame clones and is missing some. The table lists 40,000 to 60,000 clones, around 84% of them singletons. Specimen: unsorted PBMCs, collected 0.8 years after starting antiretroviral therapy. These receptors were taken from a woman aged 18-29 years with HIV.

This sequence joins TRBV10-3 and TRBJ1-2, with TRBD1 matching 10 bases. This CDR3 is built from 14 residues. The trim removed 7 bases at V and 2 bases at J, leaving 4 bases unmatched. From germline, CDR1 is ENHRY and CDR2 SYGVKD. As DNA, the CDR3 is TGTGCCATCACATGGGACAGGGGAAACTATGGCTACACCTTC. Its protein product is CAITWDRGNYGYTF.

This clone was seen more than once but under ten times. The V gene is TRBV19, the J gene TRBJ2-1; D is undetermined. Deletions cut 7 bases from V and 0 bases from J, with 7 bases between. Germline CDR1 is LNHDA and CDR2 is SQIVND (reference sequence). CDR3 length: 13 amino acids. This CDR3 reads CASTQSSYNEQFF. For the CDR3, the DNA is TGTGCCAGTACCCAGAGCTCCTACAATGAGCAGTTCTTC.

The V and J genes are TRBV6-6 and TRBJ2-1, with D possibly matching TRBD2 (5 bases). Germline-derived CDR1 and CDR2 are MNHNY and SVGAGI (reference sequence). The CDR3 totals 15 residues. With 6 bases removed from V and 0 bases from J, the gap between germline ends came to 12 bases. CDR3 residues: CASRPDLSSYNEQFF. The CDR3 region has the DNA TGTGCCAGCAGGCCGGACTTAAGCTCCTACAATGAGCAGTTCTTC.

The CDR3 loop is CASSLYQASYNEQFF. The CDR3 DNA follows: TGTGCCAGCAGTTTATACCAGGCCTCCTACAATGAGCAGTTCTTC. J is TRBJ2-1 and V is TRBV27; D uncertain. The germline gives CDR1 MNHEY, CDR2 SMNVEV (reference sequence). There are 15 residues in the CDR3. Trimming stripped 1 base from V and 0 bases from J, with 7 bases between.